The clone carrying this T cell receptor (beta chain) was detected a few times. The antigen is unknown. V was trimmed by 1 base and J by 0 bases, leaving 10 bases between them. Germline CDR1 is SGHTA and CDR2 is FQGNSA. The CDR3 has 17 residues. The entry originates in a study of blood T cells in healthy people across ages. Turning to the study itself: Template switching captured about one barcoded beta molecule per two T cells. Study conclusions and caveats: Samples with more naive T cells showed higher observed beta diversity. Compared with aged donors, long-lived donors showed fewer expanded clones, suggesting selection.

A J-beta primer mix and a sample-barcoded 5' primer were used in a second PCR of roughly 6 to 11 cycles. Per sample, CDR3-containing paired-end reads numbered at least 2.5 million. TCRdb reprocessed the 5' RACE reads with MiXCR, giving one entry per CDR3 protein. This sample has 1,800,000 or so distinct CDR3 sequences; roughly 43% occur once, and the top ten carry more than 20%. The chain recombines TRBV7-2 with TRBJ2-6; possible D gene TRBD2, 6 bases. Sequencing was performed on blood. The TCR comes from a human donor in good health. CDR3 sequence (DNA): TGTGCCAGCAGCTTAGGTGGGGGGTTCTCTGGGGCCAACGTCCTGACTTTC. It encodes CASSLGGGFSGANVLTF. The variable domain in full, with the rest retrieved from reference TRBV7-2 and TRBJ2-6, is GAGVSQSPSNKVTEKGKDVELRCDPISGHTALYWYRQSLGQGLEFLIYFQGNSAPDKSGLPSDRFSAERTGGSVSTLTIQRTQQEDSAVYLCASSLGGGFSGANVLTFGAGSRLTVL.